The next 14 T cell receptor beta chains were all read from a single sample in a study of blood T cell repertoires in COVID-19 (TCRdb year 2020). Receptor amplification or capture employed the immunoSEQ multiplex PCR assay. The source is immuneACCESS, and TCRdb retained only in-frame sequences with V and J called. Part of the clones is not carried over; for the studies checked, unresolved V genes explain less than half of this, and the remainder is unexplained. The sample table records fewer than 300,000 clones; roughly 85% of these occur just once. The ten largest clones capture 5% of the sample. The sequenced material came from PBMCs or T cells enriched from blood (not recorded which). The source is a man in his forties or fifties who had been exposed to COVID-19.

This chain's CDR3 is CASSIEDSPSPQHF. The DNA for the CDR3 is TGTGCCAGTAGTATAGAAGACAGCCCTTCTCCCCAGCATTTT. This chain links TRBV19 with TRBJ1-5, with D tentatively TRBD1 (5 bases). The V gene lost 0 bases and the J gene lost 10 bases, with 13 bases spanning the gap. The CDR3 runs to 14 residues. Germline V gene data show CDR1 as LNHDA and CDR2 as SQIVND (reference sequence).

The chain is built from TRBV2 and TRBJ1-4, with D unresolved. Germline CDR1 and CDR2: SNHLY and FYNNEI. CDR3 length: 13 amino acids. Deletions cut 6 bases from V and 3 bases from J, with 8 bases between. The chain's CDR3 is CASSRVSNEKLFF. The CDR3 nucleotides are TGTGCCAGCAGCCGTGTCTCTAATGAAAAACTGTTTTTT.

V usage is TRBV7-8 and J usage is TRBJ2-7; TRBD2 matches at 11 bases. CDR1 SGHVS and CDR2 FQNEAQ come from the germline V gene. With 4 bases clipped from V and 0 bases from J, the junction kept 11 bases outside the gene matches. The length of the CDR3 is 18 residues. This CDR3 is CASSSDDSGRAGSYEQYF. Here the CDR3 DNA reads TGTGCCAGCAGCTCAGATGATAGCGGGAGGGCTGGCTCCTACGAGCAGTACTTC.

This chain joins TRBV12-3 or TRBV12-4 and TRBJ1-2; a weak D match, TRBD1 (5 bases). The CDR3 runs 11 residues. V dropped 11 bases and J dropped 8 bases, with 15 bases sitting between them. The CDR3 loop is CALTAGDGYTF. CDR3 DNA: TGTGCCCTCACGGCGGGGGACGGCTACACCTTC.

This clone was observed a few times. The chain employs TRBV7-2 and TRBJ2-1; D not certain. V shed 1 base and J shed 6 bases, with 10 bases lying between them. The CDR3 has 14 amino acids. Germline loops: CDR1 SGHTA, CDR2 FQGNSA. The CDR3: CASSLGYTFNEQFF. The CDR3 DNA sequence: TGTGCCAGCAGCTTAGGGTATACTTTCAATGAGCAGTTCTTC.

This clone came up once. The rearrangement uses TRBV3-1 (or the pseudogene TRBV3-2) and TRBJ2-1; TRBD2 agrees at 9 bases. The CDR3 is 16 amino acids. V shed 3 bases, J shed 3 bases, and the junction held 6 bases outside the gene matches. Germline V lookup: CDR1 LGHDT, CDR2 YNNKEL (reference sequence). The CDR3 loop is CASSHLSGSYYNEQFF. Here the CDR3 DNA reads TGTGCCAGCAGCCACCTTAGCGGGAGTTACTACAATGAGCAGTTCTTC.

The chain couples TRBV12-3 or TRBV12-4 to TRBJ1-2, with D unclear. The CDR3 covers 13 residues. The V and J ends lost 7 bases and 6 bases respectively, with 15 bases between them. CDR3 DNA: TGTGCCAGCACCCTTGCGGGATTGGATGGCTACACCTTC. As protein: CASTLAGLDGYTF.

The rearrangement links TRBV5-4 to TRBJ2-2; D might be TRBD1 (6 bases). Germline V gene sequence: CDR1 SGHNT, CDR2 YYREEE (reference sequence). Trimming left V 4 bases short and J 5 bases short, with 18 bases between. CDR3 size: 16 residues. The CDR3 loop is CASSPRGIQGTGELFF. The DNA of the CDR3 is TGTGCCAGCAGCCCCCGAGGGATCCAGGGGACCGGGGAGCTGTTTTTT.

This clone has more than one count but fewer than ten. The chain couples TRBV5-1 to TRBJ2-3, with D maybe TRBD2 (6 bases). The germline V gene encodes CDR1 SGHRS and CDR2 YFSETQ. CDR3 size: 15 residues. Trimming removed 2 bases from V and 0 bases from J, with 10 bases in between. CDR3 DNA: TGCGCCAGCAGCTTAGCCGGGAGAAGCACAGATACGCAGTATTTT. This codes for CASSLAGRSTDTQYF.

The chain joins TRBV19 to TRBJ1-2, with D unresolved. This CDR3 spans 12 amino acids. Deletions cut 5 bases from V and 5 bases from J, with 9 bases between. Germline CDR1 is LNHDA and CDR2 is SQIVND (reference sequence). The CDR3: CASSVALYGYTF. Here the CDR3 DNA reads TGTGCCAGTAGTGTGGCCCTTTATGGCTACACCTTC.

This chain joins TRBV5-1 and TRBJ1-2; D is unclear. V dropped 4 bases and J dropped 2 bases, with 9 bases sitting between them. Germline CDR1 reads SGHRS; CDR2 reads YFSETQ. This CDR3 spans 13 amino acids. The CDR3 nucleotides read TGCGCCAGCAGCCCACACGAAAACTATGGCTACACCTTC. The encoded protein is CASSPHENYGYTF.

This chain joins TRBV7-6 and TRBJ2-1; TRBD2 is a possible D gene (7 bases). Trimming stripped 1 base from V and 13 bases from J, with 11 bases between. The CDR3 sequence is 12 residues long. Per the germline V gene, CDR1 is SGHVS and CDR2 is FNYEAQ. The CDR3 sequence is CASSLESGTQFF. In DNA, the CDR3 is TGTGCCAGCAGCTTAGAAAGCGGGACACAGTTCTTC.

J is TRBJ2-1 and V is TRBV7-8, with D perhaps TRBD2 (6 bases). The CDR3 extends over 14 amino acids. V gave up 3 bases and J gave up 6 bases, with 12 bases separating them. Germline V gene data show CDR1 as SGHVS and CDR2 as FQNEAQ. CDR3 DNA sequence: TGTGCCAGCAGCTTTAAGACTAGTTCCAATGAGCAGTTCTTC. It codes for CASSFKTSSNEQFF.

This chain uses TRBV6-6 with TRBJ1-2; D unclear. The CDR3 consists of 14 residues. With 5 bases removed from V and 2 bases from J, the gap between germline ends came to 12 bases. CDR1 is MNHNY and CDR2 is SVGAGI in the germline V gene (reference sequence). CDR3 protein: CASSGPPENYGYTF. DNA for the CDR3: TGTGCCAGCAGTGGCCCGCCGGAGAACTATGGCTACACCTTC.